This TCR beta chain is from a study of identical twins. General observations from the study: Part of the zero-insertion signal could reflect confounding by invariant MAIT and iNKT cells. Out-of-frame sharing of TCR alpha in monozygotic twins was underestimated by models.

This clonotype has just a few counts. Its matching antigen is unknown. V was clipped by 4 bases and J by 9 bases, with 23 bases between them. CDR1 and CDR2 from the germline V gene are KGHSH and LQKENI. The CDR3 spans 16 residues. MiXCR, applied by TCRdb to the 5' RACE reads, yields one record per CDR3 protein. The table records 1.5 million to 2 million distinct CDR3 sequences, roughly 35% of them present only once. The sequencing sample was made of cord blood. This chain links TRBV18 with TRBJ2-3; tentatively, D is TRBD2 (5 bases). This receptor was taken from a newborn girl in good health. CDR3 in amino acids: CASSRPGTNHMVTQYF. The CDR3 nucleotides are TGTGCCAGCTCACGACCGGGAACCAACCATATGGTAACGCAGTATTTT.